Below are 9 T cell receptor beta chains sequenced from a single sample in a study of cytotoxic CD8 clonotypes in ibrutinib-treated CLL. Measured with immunoSEQ multiplex PCR; TCRdb has only the in-frame clones, and not every one. The profile covers roughly 60,000 clones, with roughly 70% appearing a single time and 35% to 55% taken by the ten largest. Sequenced here: PBMCs, sampled after 12 months of ibrutinib treatment. Receptors were obtained from a human donor with chronic lymphocytic leukemia.

This clone was seen only a few times. The chain has TRBV5-1 and TRBJ2-1; D unresolved. Trimming shortened V by 3 bases and J by 9 bases, and 16 bases separated the two germline ends. This CDR3 is built from 14 residues. Germline V lookup: CDR1 SGHRS, CDR2 YFSETQ. The CDR3 bases are TGCGCCAGCAGCTCACAAGTGGAGACTGTTGAGCAGTTCTTC. This encodes CASSSQVETVEQFF.

The J gene is TRBJ2-5, the V gene TRBV18, with 14 bases aligning to TRBD2. V lost 6 bases and J lost 4; bases outside the gene matches: 7. The CDR3 loop spans 16 amino acids. Germline CDR1 KGHSH, CDR2 LQKENI. CDR3 in amino acids: CASSPGTSGSVETQYF. The DNA of the CDR3 is TGTGCCAGCTCGCCCGGGACTAGCGGGAGTGTAGAGACCCAGTACTTC.

The rearrangement joins TRBV9 to TRBJ2-3; TRBD2 is a possible D gene (5 bases). V was clipped by 0 bases and J by 6 bases, with 17 bases between them. Looked up from germline, CDR1 is SGDLS and CDR2 is YYNGEE. The CDR3 covers 16 residues. Written as DNA, the CDR3 is TGTGCCAGCAGCGTAGCCCCCGGGATTCTTTCGGATACGCAGTATTTT. Its protein is CASSVAPGILSDTQYF.

The J gene is TRBJ1-1, the V gene TRBV2; no clear D. The germline gives CDR1 SNHLY, CDR2 FYNNEI. The CDR3 is 13 residues long. The V and J ends lost 1 base and 3 bases respectively, with 6 bases between them. This chain's CDR3 is CASSEDTDTEAFF. The CDR3 coding sequence is TGTGCCAGCAGTGAAGACACAGACACTGAAGCTTTCTTT.

V is TRBV5-4 and J is TRBJ2-1; possibly TRBD2 for D (5 bases). This CDR3 comprises 15 residues. Germline V CDR1 and CDR2: SGHNT, YYREEE (reference sequence). Trimming removed 2 bases at V and 7 bases at J, with 16 bases between. The CDR3 nucleotides read TGTGCCAGCAGCTTCCGGGTCTCCGGGGTAAATGAGCAGTTCTTC. Its protein is CASSFRVSGVNEQFF.

The chain combines TRBV5-1 with TRBJ2-2; D is unclear. The CDR3 contains 15 residues. The germline CDR1 and CDR2 sequences are SGHRS and YFSETQ. V dropped 4 bases and J dropped 6 bases, with 16 bases sitting between them. In DNA form, the CDR3 reads TGCGCCAGCAGCCTCACACAAGGTGAGGCCGGGGAGCTGTTTTTT. This translates into CASSLTQGEAGELFF.

This chain links TRBV6-1 with TRBJ1-5; D unclear. The CDR3 extends over 15 amino acids. V shed 6 bases and J shed 5 bases, with 17 bases lying between them. Germline CDR1 reads MNHNS; CDR2 reads SASEGT. The CDR3 protein is CASRAYPLGDQPQHF. The CDR3 region has the DNA TGTGCCAGCAGAGCCTACCCCCTCGGGGATCAGCCCCAGCATTTT.

The chain combines TRBV6-1 with TRBJ2-6, with D perhaps TRBD1 (6 bases). Germline V CDR1 and CDR2: MNHNS, SASEGT. The germline V and J ends were trimmed by 1 base and 4 bases, with 11 bases remaining between them. The CDR3 is 16 residues long. Here the CDR3 reads CASSEVGAYGANVLTF. The DNA of the CDR3 is TGTGCCAGCAGTGAAGTGGGGGCCTACGGGGCCAACGTCCTGACTTTC.

The rearrangement uses TRBV6-1 and TRBJ1-1, with no clear D. V was shortened by 4 bases and J by 5 bases, with 14 bases between the two germline ends. CDR3 length: 14 amino acids. Per the germline V gene, CDR1 is MNHNS and CDR2 is SASEGT. CDR3 sequence: CASSGGGVWTEAFF. In DNA, the CDR3 is TGTGCCAGCAGTGGCGGTGGGGTATGGACTGAAGCTTTCTTT.